This TCR beta chain appears in the sequencing data of a study of blood T cell repertoires in COVID-19. As for the study in general: Sites in the United States, Italy and Spain provided acute and convalescent COVID-19 samples. The analysed material was cDNA or gDNA that came from T cells, B-cell-depleted T cells, or PBMCs.

Authors' methods: Estimated nucleated cell counts came from reference gene primer amplification. Assay: immunoSEQ multiplex PCR; the TCRdb copy retains only in-frame clones and omits some. V and J calls and clone size are those listed in that table; D and trimming were worked out from the DNA. The sample contains approximately 81,000 clones, approximately 78% of which appear only once. CDR1 and CDR2 from the germline V gene are MNHEY and SVGAGI. Losses at the gene ends were 8 bases for V and 3 bases for J; bases not matched to a gene: 7. This CDR3 region has 14 residues. Input material: peripheral blood. J is TRBJ2-3 and V is TRBV6-5; 8 bases are a match to TRBD2. The source is a human donor in a cohort sampled during active COVID-19. The CDR3 loop reads CASSTERGTDTQYF. The CDR3 region has the DNA TGTGCCAGCTCGACTGAGCGGGGGACAGATACGCAGTATTTT.